This T cell receptor (beta chain) appears in the sequencing data of a study of T cells in localized non-small cell lung cancer. This CDR3 has 14 residues. Germline lookup yields CDR1 LNHDA and CDR2 SQIVND (reference sequence). Deletions cut 5 bases from V and 0 bases from J, with 8 bases between. Generated by immunoSEQ multiplex PCR, the TCRdb table keeps only in-frame clones and is missing some. This repertoire shows approximately 83,000 clones, around 89% found once; its top ten account for roughly 19%. The sequence came from a woman aged 35-75 years with stage I squamous cell lung carcinoma. The specimen was peripheral blood, collected before any cancer treatment. The gene calls are TRBV19 and TRBJ1-3; D gene uncertain. The chain's CDR3 is CASSPLSSGNTIYF. The DNA of the CDR3 is TGTGCCAGTAGTCCCTTAAGCTCTGGAAACACCATATATTTT.